Detailed here is one T cell receptor beta chain. What it recognizes is unknown. Trimming pared 6 bases from V and 0 bases from J, leaving 12 bases between. This CDR3 region has 14 residues. Germline V gives CDR1 MNHEY, CDR2 SMNVEV (reference sequence). TCRdb keeps only in-frame clones here, not all; method: immunoSEQ multiplex PCR. The table shows about 580,000 clones, with roughly 98% occurring only once. This sample is part of a study of shared clonotypes between healthy human individuals. Whole-study context: Three plates were used per donor for CD4 naive, three for CD4 memory, two for CD8 naive and one for CD8 memory. Notes on the study in general: Non-shared clonotypes were found to have lower generation probabilities than the clonotypes that were shared by all four of the sorted-subset donors.

Cells designated naive CD8 were CD45RO-negative and were positively selected for CCR7, with terminally differentiated effector memory CD45RA+ cells excluded. The receptor comes from a man younger than 45 in good health. The V call is TRBV27, the J call TRBJ2-7, with D maybe TRBD2 (6 bases). What was sequenced was naive CD8+ T cells sorted from blood. The DNA for the CDR3 is TGTGCCAGCAGCCTAGCGCGAAGCTCCTACGAGCAGTACTTC. Translation gives CASSLARSSYEQYF.